Listed here are 18 T cell receptor beta chains from one sample, sequenced in a study of CXCR3-negative and CXCR3-positive naive CD8 T cells. General study points: CXCR3-positive naive cells had TRB CDR3s that were more hydrophobic than CXCR3-negative naive cells had.

UMI-labeled 5' RACE yielded the TRB cDNA libraries. Following a re-call of the 5' RACE reads, TCRdb has one entry per CDR3 protein and lacks DNA. This repertoire includes some 140,000 distinct CDR3 sequences. No antigen has been assigned to these receptors. Sequenced input: naive CXCR3+ CD8+ T cells from blood. Specified subset: CD45RO-CCR7+CD27+CD95- naive CD8+ T cells expressing CXCR3 (TNR3+). These TCRs come from a human donor in good health. Some clones in this sample may be carry-over from other donors' samples.

The chain links TRBV5-1 to TRBJ2-1; TCRdb lists TRBD1, though no DNA is available to test this call. The germline gives CDR1 SGHRS, CDR2 YFSETQ. The CDR3 has 14 amino acids. CDR3 sequence: CASSLVSGDNEQFF.

This sequence joins TRBV5-4 and TRBJ2-1; TCRdb selects TRBD1, and the lack of DNA leaves this call unchecked. The CDR3 extends over 15 amino acids. Germline-derived CDR1 and CDR2 are SGHNT and YYREEE (reference sequence). The CDR3 protein is CASSLWTGKQDEQFF.

The chain carries TRBV11-2 and TRBJ2-3; TCRdb's assignment of TRBD2 cannot be checked, as there is no DNA. CDR1 is SGHAT, CDR2 FQNNGV, per germline. The CDR3 sequence is 16 residues long. This CDR3 reads CASSWETSGTTDTQYF.

V and J are TRBV6-6 and TRBJ2-3; checking the TCRdb D call of TRBD2 is not possible without DNA. The CDR3 runs 14 residues. Germline CDR1 MNHNY, CDR2 SVGAGI (reference sequence). The CDR3 spells CASIGGAAGDTQYF.

The chain carries TRBV7-8 and TRBJ2-2; TCRdb designates TRBD2, a call that cannot be tested without DNA. CDR1 is SGHVS and CDR2 is FQNEAQ in the germline V gene. The CDR3 is made up of 16 amino acids. The CDR3 spells CTSSLRAALNTGELFF.

The V call is TRBV6-5, the J call TRBJ1-2. This CDR3 spans 13 amino acids. Per germline, CDR1 MNHEY and CDR2 SVGAGI. The CDR3 here is CASSLGVLGGYTF.

The chain has TRBV5-1 and TRBJ2-7; TCRdb indicates TRBD1, and absent DNA this call remains unverified. The CDR3 consists of 14 residues. Germline V lookup: CDR1 SGHRS, CDR2 YFSETQ. CDR3: CASSFGTDSYEQYF.

The chain recombines TRBV2 with TRBJ2-7; TCRdb reports TRBD1, a call that lacks DNA to check it against. Germline CDR1 reads SNHLY; CDR2 reads FYNNEI. This CDR3 is 17 amino acids long. CDR3 region: CASSGGLDGGDPYEQYF.

The rearrangement links TRBV9 to TRBJ1-1; absent DNA, TCRdb's TRBD1 call cannot be checked. The length of the CDR3 is 16 residues. The germline CDR1 and CDR2 sequences are SGDLS and YYNGEE. The CDR3 sequence: CASSVGDRGMNTEAFF.

The chain couples TRBV12-5 to TRBJ2-1. CDR1 is LGHNT and CDR2 is FRNRAP in the germline V gene. The CDR3 sequence is 13 residues long. The CDR3 loop is CASSDGSYNEQFF.

This chain connects TRBV28 to TRBJ2-1; with no DNA, the TCRdb D assignment of TRBD2 cannot be verified. This CDR3 region has 12 residues. From germline, CDR1 is MDHEN and CDR2 SYDVKM. The CDR3 sequence: CASTPSDNEQFF.

The chain recombines TRBV29-1 with TRBJ2-2; no DNA is available, so the TRBD1 call from TCRdb remains unchecked. Germline CDR1 is SQVTM and CDR2 is ANQGSEA. This CDR3 contains 12 residues. CDR3 sequence reads: CSVRLGTGELFF.

The CDR3 is CASSIRTASGTYEQYF. The V and J genes are TRBV27 and TRBJ2-7; the D call from TCRdb, TRBD2, cannot be confirmed without DNA. The CDR3 consists of 16 residues. Germline CDR1 MNHEY, CDR2 SMNVEV (reference sequence).

The J gene is TRBJ1-1, the V gene TRBV9. Germline V lookup: CDR1 SGDLS, CDR2 YYNGEE. The CDR3 extends over 14 amino acids. The CDR3 here is CASSVGPGNSEAFF. Variable domain in full (rest from reference TRBV9 and TRBJ1-1): DSGVTQTPKHLITATGQRVTLRCSPRSGDLSVYWYQQSLDQGLQFLIQYYNGEERAKGNILERFSAQQFPDLHSELNLSSLELGDSALYFCASSVGPGNSEAFFGQGTRLTVV.

The chain carries TRBV6-6 and TRBJ2-3. Per the germline V gene, CDR1 is MNHNY and CDR2 is SVGAGI (reference sequence). The CDR3 is made up of 15 amino acids. The CDR3 loop reads CASSYRPRNTDTQYF.

This chain connects TRBV5-5 to TRBJ2-3; TCRdb selects TRBD1, and the lack of DNA leaves this call unchecked. CDR1 and CDR2 (germline): SGHKS, YYEKEE (reference sequence). The CDR3 totals 13 residues. This chain's CDR3 is CASSLTGLATQYF. The full variable domain, completed using reference TRBV5-5 and TRBJ2-3, is DAGVTQSPTHLIKTRGQQVTLRCSPISGHKSVSWYQQVLGQGPQFIFQYYEKEERGRGNFPDRFSARQFPNYSSELNVNALLLGDSALYLCASSLTGLATQYFGPGTRLTVL.

The chain carries TRBV5-1 and TRBJ1-2. This CDR3 comprises 15 residues. From germline, CDR1 is SGHRS and CDR2 YFSETQ. CDR3 loop: CASSLGQGNNYGYTF.

This chain connects TRBV10-3 to TRBJ2-1; TCRdb's D call, TRBD2, is unchecked because there is no DNA. Germline CDR1 reads ENHRY; CDR2 reads SYGVKD. This CDR3 has 14 amino acids. CDR3 region: CAISEQTRNNEQFF.